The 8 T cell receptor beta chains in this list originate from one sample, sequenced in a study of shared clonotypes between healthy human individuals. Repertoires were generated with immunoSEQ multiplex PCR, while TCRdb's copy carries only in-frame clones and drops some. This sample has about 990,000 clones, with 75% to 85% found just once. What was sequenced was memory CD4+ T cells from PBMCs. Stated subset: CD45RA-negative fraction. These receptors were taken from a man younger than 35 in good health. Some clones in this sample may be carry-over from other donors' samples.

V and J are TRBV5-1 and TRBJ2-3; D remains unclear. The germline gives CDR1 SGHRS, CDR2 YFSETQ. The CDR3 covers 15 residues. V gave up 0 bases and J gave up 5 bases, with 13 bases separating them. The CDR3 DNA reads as TGCGCCAGCAGCTTGGCACAGTTTGGTGGAGATACGCAGTATTTT. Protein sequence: CASSLAQFGGDTQYF.

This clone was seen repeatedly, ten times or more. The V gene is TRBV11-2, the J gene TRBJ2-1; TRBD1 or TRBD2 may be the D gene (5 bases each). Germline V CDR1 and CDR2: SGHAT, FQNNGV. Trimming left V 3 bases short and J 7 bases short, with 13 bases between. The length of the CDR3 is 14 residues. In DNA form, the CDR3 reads TGTGCCAGCAGCTTGGGGACCGCGGTAAATGAGCAGTTCTTC. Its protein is CASSLGTAVNEQFF.

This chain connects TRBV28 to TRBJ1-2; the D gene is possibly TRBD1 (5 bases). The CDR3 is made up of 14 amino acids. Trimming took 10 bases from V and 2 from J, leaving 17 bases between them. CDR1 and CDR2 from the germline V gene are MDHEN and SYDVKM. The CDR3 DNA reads TGTGCCACCGTGGACACCCGTAGCAACTATGGCTACACCTTC. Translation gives CATVDTRSNYGYTF.

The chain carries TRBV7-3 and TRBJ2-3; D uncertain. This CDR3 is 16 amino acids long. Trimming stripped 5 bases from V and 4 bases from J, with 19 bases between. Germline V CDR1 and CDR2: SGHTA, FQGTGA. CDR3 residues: CASSVSRGDHADTQYF. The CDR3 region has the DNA TGTGCCAGCAGCGTAAGTCGTGGAGATCATGCAGATACGCAGTATTTT.

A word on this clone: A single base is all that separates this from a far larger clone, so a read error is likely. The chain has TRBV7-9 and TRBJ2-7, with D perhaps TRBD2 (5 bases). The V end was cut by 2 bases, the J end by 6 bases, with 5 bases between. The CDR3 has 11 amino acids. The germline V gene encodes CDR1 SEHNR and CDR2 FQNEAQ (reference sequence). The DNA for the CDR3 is TGTGCCAGCAGCTTACGGGGCGAGCAGTACTTC. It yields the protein CASSLRGEQYF. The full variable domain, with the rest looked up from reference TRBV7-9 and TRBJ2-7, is DTGVSQNPRHKITKRGQNVTFRCDPISEHNRLYWYRQTLGQGPEFLTYFQNEAQLEKSRLLSDRFSAERPKGSFSTLEIQRTEQGDSAMYLCASSLRGEQYFGPGTRLTVT.

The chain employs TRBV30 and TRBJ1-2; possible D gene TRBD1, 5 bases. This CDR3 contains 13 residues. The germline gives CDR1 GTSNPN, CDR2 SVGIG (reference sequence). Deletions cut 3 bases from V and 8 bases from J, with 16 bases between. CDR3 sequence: CAWSLGVSQGYTF. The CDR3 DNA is TGTGCCTGGAGCCTAGGGGTTTCCCAAGGCTACACCTTC.

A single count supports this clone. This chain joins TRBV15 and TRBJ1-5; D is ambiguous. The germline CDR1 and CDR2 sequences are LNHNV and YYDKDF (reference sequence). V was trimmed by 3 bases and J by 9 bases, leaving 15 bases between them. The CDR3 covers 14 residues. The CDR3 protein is CATSSRAAEPPQHF. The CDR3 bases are TGTGCCACCAGCAGCCGTGCGGCCGAACCGCCCCAGCATTTT.

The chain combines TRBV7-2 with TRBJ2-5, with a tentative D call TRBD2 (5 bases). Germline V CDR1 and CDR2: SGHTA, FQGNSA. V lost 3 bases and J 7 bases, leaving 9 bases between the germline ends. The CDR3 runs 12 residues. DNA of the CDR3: TGTGCCAGCAGCTTGAACGGAGGGACCCAGTACTTC. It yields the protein CASSLNGGTQYF. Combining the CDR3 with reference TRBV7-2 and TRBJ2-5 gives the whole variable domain GAGVSQSPSNKVTEKGKDVELRCDPISGHTALYWYRQSLGQGLEFLIYFQGNSAPDKSGLPSDRFSAERTGGSVSTLTIQRTQQEDSAVYLCASSLNGGTQYFGPGTRLLVL.